A selection of T cell receptor beta chains follows, all from one sample in a study of control samples from healthy donors and cancer patients. Method: immunoSEQ multiplex PCR; TCRdb's copy keeps in-frame clones and lacks some. This sample has some 120,000 clones; approximately 94% occur once, and the top ten carry more than 1.5%. The specimen was PBMCs. The receptors shown here come from a man aged 50 to 59 with head and neck cancer. CDR3s include the opening cysteine and the closing phenylalanine or tryptophan. D genes are given only for firm matches. The size entry is marked missing in some rows and otherwise reads once, few, many or a size class.

- | TRBJ2-1 | - | TRBV7-2 | TGTGCCAGCAGCTTCGATTCAGGCTCCTACAATGAGCAGTTCTTC | CASSFDSGSYNEQFF
- | TRBJ2-1 | TRBD1 | TRBV5-6 | TGTGCCAGCAGCTTGCGGACAGGATACAATGAGCAGTTCTTC | CASSLRTGYNEQFF
- | TRBJ1-1 | TRBD1 | TRBV28 | TGTGCCAGCAGTTCACTAAGGACAGGGGCGATCAGGGTCACTGAAGCTTTCTTT | CASSSLRTGAIRVTEAFF
- | TRBJ2-1 | - | TRBV5-1 | TGCGCCAGCAGCTTGGGGGGTTCGCTGCGCAATGAGCAGTTCTTC | CASSLGGSLRNEQFF
- | TRBJ1-2 | - | TRBV21-1 | TGTGCCAGCCCCCCAAGTCAGGGTGAGAACTATGGCTACACCTTC | CASPPSQGENYGYTF
- | TRBJ1-4 | TRBD1 | TRBV18 | TGTGCCAGCTCACCACAGCAACAGGGGGCAGCTAATGAAAAACTGTTTTTT | CASSPQQQGAANEKLFF
- | TRBJ1-5 | - | TRBV6-5 | TGTGCCGTGCGAGGGGGGCCGAATCAGCCCCAGCATTTT | CAVRGGPNQPQHF
once | TRBJ2-3 | - | TRBV4-1 | TGCGCCAGCAGCCAGCCCCCTTGGGGGACGGGTCCCGCAGATACGCAGTATTTT | CASSQPPWGTGPADTQYF
once | TRBJ2-7 | - | TRBV5-1 | TGCGCCAGCAGCCTAGACACCTACGAGCAGTACTTC | CASSLDTYEQYF
- | TRBJ2-2 | TRBD2 | TRBV10-3 | TGTGCCATTTCTCCACTAGCGACCCGAAACACCGGGGAGCTGTTTTTT | CAISPLATRNTGELFF
- | TRBJ1-1 | - | TRBV12-3/TRBV12-4 | TGTGCCAGCAGTACCAAGGGAGTAACTGAAGCTTTCTTT | CASSTKGVTEAFF
- | TRBJ2-7 | - | TRBV5-1 | TGCGCCAGCAGCTTGGCCCTCCGGACAGTCTACGAGCAGTACTTC | CASSLALRTVYEQYF
once | TRBJ2-2 | - | TRBV3-1/TRBV3-2 | TGTGCCAGCAGCCAAGGGGACGGGGTGTTTTTT | CASSQGDGVFF
- | TRBJ1-6 | TRBD1 | TRBV28 | TGTGCCAGTTTCCACCGGGACAGTCTAAATTCACCCCTCCACTTT | CASFHRDSLNSPLHF
once | TRBJ2-1 | TRBD2 | TRBV5-1 | TGCGCCAGCAGCTTGGATCTAGCGGGGGCCTATAATGAGCAGTTCTTC | CASSLDLAGAYNEQFF
- | TRBJ1-1 | - | TRBV14 | TGTGCCAGCAGCCCGAGGATAATGAACACTGAAGCTTTCTTT | CASSPRIMNTEAFF
- | TRBJ2-3 | TRBD2 | TRBV5-1 | TGCGCCAGCAGCTTGGGTTTAGCGGGGGCGAGAGATACGCAGTATTTT | CASSLGLAGARDTQYF
- | TRBJ1-1 | - | TRBV6-5 | TGTGCCAGCAGTTACTCGTTTAAGGGACGCGCTGAAGCTTTCTTT | CASSYSFKGRAEAFF
once | TRBJ1-2 | TRBD1 | TRBV6-6 | TGTGCCAGCAGTTACCCCATTAATAACGACAGGGGAGGCTACACCTTC | CASSYPINNDRGGYTF
- | TRBJ1-1 | - | TRBV2 | TGTGCCAGCACCACCACCCAGAACACTGAAGCTTTCTTT | CASTTTQNTEAFF
- | TRBJ1-5 | TRBD1 | TRBV19 | TGTGCCAGTAGGGACAGGGGGCTTCAGCCCCAGCATTTT | CASRDRGLQPQHF
- | TRBJ1-6 | - | TRBV9 | TGTGCCAGCAGCGGAGCAGATTCACCCCTCCACTTT | CASSGADSPLHF
- | TRBJ2-1 | TRBD2 | TRBV20-1 | TGCAGTGGCCTAGCGGGGGTAAAGCAGTTCTTC | CSGLAGVKQFF
- | TRBJ1-1 | - | TRBV30 | TGTGCCTGGAGTGTAATGTATGGGGCGCGCACTGAAGCTTTCTTT | CAWSVMYGARTEAFF
- | TRBJ2-7 | TRBD2 | TRBV15 | TGTGCCACCAGCCCGTTTCCCGGGACTACCTACGAGCAGTACTTC | CATSPFPGTTYEQYF
- | TRBJ2-1 | TRBD2 | TRBV2 | TGTGCCAGCAGTGAAGTCCGGCTAGCGGTGTACAATGAGCAGTTCTTC | CASSEVRLAVYNEQFF